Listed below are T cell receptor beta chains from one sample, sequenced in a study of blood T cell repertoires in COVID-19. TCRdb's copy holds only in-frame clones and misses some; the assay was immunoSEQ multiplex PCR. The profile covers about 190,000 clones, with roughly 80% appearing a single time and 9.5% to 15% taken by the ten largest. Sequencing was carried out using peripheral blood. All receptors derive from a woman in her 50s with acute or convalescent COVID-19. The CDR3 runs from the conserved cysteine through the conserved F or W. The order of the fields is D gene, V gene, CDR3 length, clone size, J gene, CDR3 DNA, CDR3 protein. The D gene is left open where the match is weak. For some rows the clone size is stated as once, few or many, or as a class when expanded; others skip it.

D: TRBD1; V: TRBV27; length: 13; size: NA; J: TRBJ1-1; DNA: TGTGCCAGCAGTTTATATGGACAGGGAACGGCTTTCTTT; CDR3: CASSLYGQGTAFF
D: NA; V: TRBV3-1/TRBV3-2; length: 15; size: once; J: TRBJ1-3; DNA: TGTGCCAGCAGCCCTTGGGCCTTCTCTGGAAACACCATATATTTT; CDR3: CASSPWAFSGNTIYF
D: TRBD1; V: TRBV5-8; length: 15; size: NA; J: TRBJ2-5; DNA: TGTGCCAGCAGCGCAGGTGACAGGGGAATGGAGACCCAGTACTTC; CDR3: CASSAGDRGMETQYF
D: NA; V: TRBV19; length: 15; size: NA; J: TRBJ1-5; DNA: TGTGCCAGTACCAAGGACCGGGGTAGCAATCAGCCCCAGCATTTT; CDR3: CASTKDRGSNQPQHF
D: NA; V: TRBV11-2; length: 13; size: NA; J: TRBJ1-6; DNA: TGTGCCAGCAGCCGGACATATAATTCACCCCTCCACTTT; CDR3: CASSRTYNSPLHF
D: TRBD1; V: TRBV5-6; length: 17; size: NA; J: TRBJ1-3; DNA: TGTGCCAGCAGCTCTTCAGGGGGCGCATACTCTGGAAACACCATATATTTT; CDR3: CASSSSGGAYSGNTIYF
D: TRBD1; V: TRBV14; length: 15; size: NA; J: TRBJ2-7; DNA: TGTGCCAGCAGCCCGAAGTCGACAGGGACCTACGAGCAGTACTTC; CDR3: CASSPKSTGTYEQYF
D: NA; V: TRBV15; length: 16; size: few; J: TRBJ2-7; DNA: TGTGCCACCAGCAGAGATATCGGAGGGAGCTCCTACGAGCAGTACTTC; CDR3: CATSRDIGGSSYEQYF
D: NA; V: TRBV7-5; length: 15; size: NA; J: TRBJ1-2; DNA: TGTGCCAGAAGCCTTTACAGGGTAGGCCACTATGGCTACACCTTC; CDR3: CARSLYRVGHYGYTF
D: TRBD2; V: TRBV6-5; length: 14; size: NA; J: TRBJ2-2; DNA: TGTGCCACCTTTAGCGGGGGGAACACCGGGGAGCTGTTTTTT; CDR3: CATFSGGNTGELFF
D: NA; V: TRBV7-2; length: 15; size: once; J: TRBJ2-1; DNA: TGTGCCAGCAGCTTAGCGAGCGGGCCGTACAATGAGCAGTTCTTC; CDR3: CASSLASGPYNEQFF
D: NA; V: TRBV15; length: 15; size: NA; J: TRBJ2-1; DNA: TGTGCCACCAGCAGAGAGGGCAGGGTGCGCAATGAGCAGTTCTTC; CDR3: CATSREGRVRNEQFF
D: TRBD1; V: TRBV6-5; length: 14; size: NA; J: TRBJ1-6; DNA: TGTGCCAGCAGGTCGACAGGGACTGATTCACCCCTCCACTTT; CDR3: CASRSTGTDSPLHF
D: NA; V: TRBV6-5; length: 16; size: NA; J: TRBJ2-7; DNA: TGTGCCAGCAGTTACGCAGGGTTCGCGAGCTCCTACGAGCAGTACTTC; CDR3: CASSYAGFASSYEQYF
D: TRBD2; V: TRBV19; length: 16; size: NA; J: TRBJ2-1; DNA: TGTGCCAGTAGTCCAAGACTAGCGGGAGTGAGCAATGAGCAGTTCTTC; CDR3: CASSPRLAGVSNEQFF
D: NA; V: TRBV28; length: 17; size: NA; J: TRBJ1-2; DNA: TGTGCCAGCAGTCAACCCGGGGGGGGGATTTTCTACTATGGCTACACCTTC; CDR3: CASSQPGGGIFYYGYTF
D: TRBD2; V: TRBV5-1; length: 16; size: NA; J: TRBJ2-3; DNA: TGCGCCAGCAGCTCGGGACTAGCGGGGGCCACAGATACGCAGTATTTT; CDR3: CASSSGLAGATDTQYF
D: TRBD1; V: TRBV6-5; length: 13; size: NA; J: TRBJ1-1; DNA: TGTGCCAGCAGTCGGGACAGGCCCACTGAAGCTTTCTTT; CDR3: CASSRDRPTEAFF
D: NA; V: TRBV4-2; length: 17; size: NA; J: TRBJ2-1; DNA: TGTGCCAGCAGCCTTCTCAACTCGGGACTCGATCACAATGAGCAGTTCTTC; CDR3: CASSLLNSGLDHNEQFF
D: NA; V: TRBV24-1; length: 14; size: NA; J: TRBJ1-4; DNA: TGTGCCACCAGTGATCGGGGATCTAATGAAAAACTGTTTTTT; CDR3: CATSDRGSNEKLFF
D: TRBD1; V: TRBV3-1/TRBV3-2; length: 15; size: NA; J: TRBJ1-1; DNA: TGTGCCAGCAGCCCAGAGGGGGCGTTGAACACTGAAGCTTTCTTT; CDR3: CASSPEGALNTEAFF
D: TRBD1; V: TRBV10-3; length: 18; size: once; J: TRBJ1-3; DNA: TGTGCCATCAGTAATTCGGACAGGGAGGCCCTGCCTGGAAACACCATATATTTT; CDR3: CAISNSDREALPGNTIYF
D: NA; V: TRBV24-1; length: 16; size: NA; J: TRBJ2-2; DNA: TGTGCCACCAGTGACTCCAGACTACAGGGACCCGGGGAGCTGTTTTTT; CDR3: CATSDSRLQGPGELFF